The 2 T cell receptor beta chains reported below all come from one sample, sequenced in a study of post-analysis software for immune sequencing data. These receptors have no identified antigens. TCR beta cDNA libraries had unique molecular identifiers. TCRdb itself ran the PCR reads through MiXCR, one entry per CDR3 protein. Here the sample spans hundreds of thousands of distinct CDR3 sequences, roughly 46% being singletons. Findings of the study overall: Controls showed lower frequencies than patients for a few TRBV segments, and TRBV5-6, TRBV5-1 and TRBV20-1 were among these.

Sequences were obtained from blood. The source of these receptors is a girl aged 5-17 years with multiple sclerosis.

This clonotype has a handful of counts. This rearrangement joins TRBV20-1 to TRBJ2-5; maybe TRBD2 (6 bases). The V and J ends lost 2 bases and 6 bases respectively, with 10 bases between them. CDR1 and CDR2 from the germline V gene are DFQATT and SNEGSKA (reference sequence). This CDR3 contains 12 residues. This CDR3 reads CSARWEEKTQYF. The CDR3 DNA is TGCAGTGCTAGATGGGAGGAGAAGACCCAGTACTTC.

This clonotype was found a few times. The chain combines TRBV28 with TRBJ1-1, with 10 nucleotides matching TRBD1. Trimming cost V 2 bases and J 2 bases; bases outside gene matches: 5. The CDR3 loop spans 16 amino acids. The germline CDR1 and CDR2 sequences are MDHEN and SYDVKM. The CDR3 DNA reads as TGTGCCAGCAGTTTAGGGACAGGGGCTCATAACACTGAAGCTTTCTTT. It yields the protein CASSLGTGAHNTEAFF.